This T cell receptor (beta chain) was captured by sequencing in a study of T cell clonality in common variable immunodeficiency (dated by TCRdb to the mid-2010s). The research as a whole found: Patient heterogeneity within the CVID cohort put limits on correlating repertoire features with clinical complications. Even though DNA input was the same, control samples had an average of about 80,000 unique sequences each, compared with some 32,000 in CVID samples. Fewer TCRbeta clones were shared among CVID subjects than among healthy controls (p < 0.0001). CVID TCRbeta sequences were reported to have fewer deletions and N-nucleotide insertions and to lack highly modified clones with 13 or more V deletions. It was noted by the authors that sequencing of the repertoires of T cell subpopulations would be needed to clarify the cause of the increased clonality in CVID. Increased TCRbeta clonality was found in CVID subjects compared with healthy controls (t-test p = 0.018), with the increase being most characteristic of about a third of subjects.

For sequencing input, CVID and control samples contributed equivalent amounts of genomic DNA. For every sample, a 60 bp segment covering the rearranged TCRbeta CDR3 region was amplified and then sequenced. The immunoSEQ assay, a bias-corrected multiplex PCR combined with high-throughput sequencing, was used to amplify TCRbeta. Concerning the study's data processing: Each unique nucleotide sequence was treated as a clone and annotated with V, D and J genes, copy number and frequency. Sequences were labeled productive if in frame, and non-productive if out of frame or containing stop codons. As previously described, clonality was calculated on the basis of Shannon's entropy. Mean CDR3 Kyte-Doolittle hydropathy was derived from the predicted amino acid sequences of productive clones. Scaled V gene usage was hierarchically clustered using Manhattan distance and complete linkage with the R hclust function. Sharing of clones by CDR3 amino acid sequence was evaluated through resampling of 12 repertoires per group over 100 rounds. The repertoires were screened for approximately 72 published EBV-specific TCRbeta sequences and approximately 230 published CMV-specific TCRbeta sequences. A couple of CVID samples that yielded fewer than 10,000 sequences were excluded from the analysis, so approximately 40 CVID repertoires were retained. TCRdb re-hosts the immuneACCESS table, in-frame sequences only. Its copies lack some clones; in the studies checked, an unresolved V gene accounts for under half of them, and the cause for the rest is not known. V and J calls and clone size are as listed in that table; D and trimming were resolved from the DNA. This sample is represented by some 50,000 clones, with no singletons among them. The top ten constitute approximately 6.3% of the sample.

Predominantly Caucasian heritage was noted among both the CVID patients and the healthy controls. Heparinized peripheral whole blood samples of about 5 to 9 ml were collected from each donor. Genomic DNA from adults with common variable immune deficiency (CVID) and from healthy adult controls was used for sequencing of TCRbeta CDR3 repertoires. There were around 22 healthy adult volunteers in the control group (around twelve female and some ten male), ranging in age from about 23 to 75 years, with a mean age of around 31. To isolate peripheral blood mononuclear cells, diluted blood was subjected to density centrifugation over Hypaque 1077 or Ficoll-Paque. Genomic DNA was obtained from unsorted mononuclear cells through either Qiagen column purification or a centrifugation-based method. Including cysteine and phenylalanine, the CDR3 has 14 amino acids. Of the CDR3's DNA, 33 bases were read; they are in frame from base 1. V and J are trimmed by 3 bases and 3 bases, and the gene matches miss 3 bases of the junction. The germline V gene (reference sequence) supplies CDR1 PRHDT and CDR2 FYEKMQ.

This clone was counted a few times. Its binding antigen is unknown. The CDR3 end falls 3 residues outside the read, so it is completed with the germline J gene. The sequence was obtained from a person aged 18 to 70 in good health. The receptor chain draws on TRBV13 and TRBJ2-7; 9 of the junction bases match TRBD2. The sample comprised peripheral blood mononuclear cells. Partial CDR3 DNA: TGTGCCAGCAGCTTGGCTAGCGGGGTCTACGAG. Its protein is CASSLASGVYE. The whole CDR3 reads CASSLASGVYEQYF.